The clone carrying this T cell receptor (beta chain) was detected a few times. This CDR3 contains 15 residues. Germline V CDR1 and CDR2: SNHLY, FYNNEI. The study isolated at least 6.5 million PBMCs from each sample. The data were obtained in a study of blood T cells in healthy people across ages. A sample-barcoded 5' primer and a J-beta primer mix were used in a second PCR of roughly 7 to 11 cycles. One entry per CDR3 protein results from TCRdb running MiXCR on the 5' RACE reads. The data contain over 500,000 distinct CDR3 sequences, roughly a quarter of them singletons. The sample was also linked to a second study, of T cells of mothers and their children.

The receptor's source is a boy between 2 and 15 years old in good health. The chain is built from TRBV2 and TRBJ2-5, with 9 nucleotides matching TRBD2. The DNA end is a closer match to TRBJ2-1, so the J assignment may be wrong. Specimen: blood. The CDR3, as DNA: TGTGCCAGCACCCAATTGGGACTAGCAGGGAATGAGCAGTTCTTC. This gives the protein CASTQLGLAGNEQFF.